This TCR beta chain was captured in a study of low-dose radiotherapy and immunotherapy resistance in tumors. Indicated time point: before trial treatment. cDNA synthesis used a TRAV/TRBV-specific primer set for both chains. The PCR that amplified TCRs ran for 20 cycles, relying on a constant-region primer and a V-primer adapter. Isolated mRNA underwent amplification by in vitro transcription. TCRdb fed the reads into MiXCR, producing one record per CDR3 protein. The repertoire holds approximately 89,000 distinct CDR3 sequences, with approximately 17% as singletons. The TCR originated in a male donor with prostate cancer. The sequences come from PBMCs, collected before treatment.

The CDR3 DNA follows: TGTGCCAGCAGAGCACCGGGACGCGAGCAGTTCTTC. Protein sequence: CASRAPGREQFF. V is TRBV6-6 and J is TRBJ2-1; D tentatively reads TRBD1 or TRBD2 (5 bases each). The length of the CDR3 is 12 residues. CDR1 and CDR2 from the germline V gene are MNHNY and SVGAGI (reference sequence). Trimming took off 6 bases at V and 10 bases at J, with 13 bases between the two ends.